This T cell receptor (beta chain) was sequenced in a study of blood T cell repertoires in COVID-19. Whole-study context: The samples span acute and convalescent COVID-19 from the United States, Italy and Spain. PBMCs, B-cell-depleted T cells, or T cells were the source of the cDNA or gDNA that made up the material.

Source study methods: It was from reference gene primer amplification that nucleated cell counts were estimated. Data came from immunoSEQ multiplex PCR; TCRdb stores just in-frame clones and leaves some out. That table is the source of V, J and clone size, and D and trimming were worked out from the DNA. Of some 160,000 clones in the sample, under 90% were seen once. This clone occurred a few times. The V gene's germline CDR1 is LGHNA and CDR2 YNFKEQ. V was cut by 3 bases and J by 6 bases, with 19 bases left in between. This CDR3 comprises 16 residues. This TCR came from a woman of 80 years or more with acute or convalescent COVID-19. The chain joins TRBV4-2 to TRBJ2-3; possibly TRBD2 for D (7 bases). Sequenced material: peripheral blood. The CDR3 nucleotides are TGTGCCAGCAGCCACCCTAAGGGGGGGGTGGTGGATACGCAGTATTTT. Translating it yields CASSHPKGGVVDTQYF.